This TCR beta chain is from a study of T cell responses to AZD1222 COVID-19 vaccine. General study points: Elevations in Spike-specific TCR breadth and depth followed administration of two AZD1222 doses. Repertoire sampling was restricted to post-peak T cell response timepoints. Donor demographics were predominantly white British with a female majority; clonal diversity may be underestimated.

Assay: immunoSEQ multiplex PCR; the TCRdb copy retains only in-frame clones and omits some. The sample consists of 180,000 or so clones, approximately 93% of them appearing once. In regard to this clone: Its antigen is still unknown.

The CDR3 loop spans 15 amino acids. Germline CDR1 LNHDA, CDR2 SQIVND (reference sequence). Trimming cost V 5 bases and J 3 bases; bases outside gene matches: 6. This sequence was found in an adult in good health. This chain uses TRBV19 with TRBJ2-7; 11 nucleotides align to TRBD1. This material consisted of peripheral blood, taken on day 0 of AZD1222 vaccination. As DNA, the CDR3 is TGTGCCAGTAGTCTCCGGGACAGGGGGGTCTACGAGCAGTACTTC. This codes for CASSLRDRGVYEQYF.